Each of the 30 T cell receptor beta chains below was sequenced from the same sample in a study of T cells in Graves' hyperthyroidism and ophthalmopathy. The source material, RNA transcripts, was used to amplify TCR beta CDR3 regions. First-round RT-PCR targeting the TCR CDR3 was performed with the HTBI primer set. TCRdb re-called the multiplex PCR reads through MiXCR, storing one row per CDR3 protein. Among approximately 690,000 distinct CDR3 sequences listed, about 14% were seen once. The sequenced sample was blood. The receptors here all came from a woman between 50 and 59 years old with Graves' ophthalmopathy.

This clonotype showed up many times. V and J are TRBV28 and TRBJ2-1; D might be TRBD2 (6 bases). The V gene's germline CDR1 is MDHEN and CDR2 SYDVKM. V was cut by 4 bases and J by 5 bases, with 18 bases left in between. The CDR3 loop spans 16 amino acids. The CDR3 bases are TGTGCCAGCAGTTCACCCGCCTCAGGGACTGACAATGAGCAGTTCTTC. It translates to CASSSPASGTDNEQFF.

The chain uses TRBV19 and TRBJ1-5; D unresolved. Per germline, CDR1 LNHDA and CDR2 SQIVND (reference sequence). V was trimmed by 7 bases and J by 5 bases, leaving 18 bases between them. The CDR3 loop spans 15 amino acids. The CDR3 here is CASNLFWQDDQPQHF. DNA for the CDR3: TGTGCCAGTAATTTATTCTGGCAGGATGATCAGCCCCAGCATTTT.

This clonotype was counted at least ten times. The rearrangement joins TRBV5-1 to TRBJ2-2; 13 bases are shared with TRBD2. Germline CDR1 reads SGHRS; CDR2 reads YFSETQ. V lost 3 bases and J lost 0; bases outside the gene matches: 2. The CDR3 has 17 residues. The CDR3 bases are TGCGCCAGCAGCTCAACTAGCGGGAGGGCGAACACCGGGGAGCTGTTTTTT. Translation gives CASSSTSGRANTGELFF.

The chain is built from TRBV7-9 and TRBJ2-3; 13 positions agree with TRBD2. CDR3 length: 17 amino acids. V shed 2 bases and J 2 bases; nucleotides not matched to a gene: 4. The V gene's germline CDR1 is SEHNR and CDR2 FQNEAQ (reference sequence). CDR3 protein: CASSLSLAGGVTDTQYF. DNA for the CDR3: TGTGCCAGCAGCTTATCACTAGCGGGAGGGGTCACAGATACGCAGTATTTT.

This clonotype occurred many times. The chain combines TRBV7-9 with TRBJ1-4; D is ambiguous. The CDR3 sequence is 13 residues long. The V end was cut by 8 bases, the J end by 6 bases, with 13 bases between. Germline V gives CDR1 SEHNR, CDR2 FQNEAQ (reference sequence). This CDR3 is CASPGSSHEKLFF. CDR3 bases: TGTGCCAGCCCCGGCAGCTCACATGAAAAACTGTTTTTT.

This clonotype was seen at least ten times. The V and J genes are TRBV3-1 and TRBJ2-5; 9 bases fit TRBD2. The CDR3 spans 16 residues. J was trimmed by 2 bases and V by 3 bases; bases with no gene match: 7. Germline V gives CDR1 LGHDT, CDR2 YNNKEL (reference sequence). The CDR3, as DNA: TGTGCCAGCAGCCACAGTAGCGGGAGAGGACAAGAGACCCAGTACTTC. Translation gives CASSHSSGRGQETQYF.

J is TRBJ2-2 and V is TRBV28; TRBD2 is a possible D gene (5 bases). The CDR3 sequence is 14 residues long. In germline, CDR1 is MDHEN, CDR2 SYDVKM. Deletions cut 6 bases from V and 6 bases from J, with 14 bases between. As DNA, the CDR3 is TGTGCCAGCAGACTAGAGGCCTACGCCGGGGAGCTGTTTTTT. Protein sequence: CASRLEAYAGELFF.

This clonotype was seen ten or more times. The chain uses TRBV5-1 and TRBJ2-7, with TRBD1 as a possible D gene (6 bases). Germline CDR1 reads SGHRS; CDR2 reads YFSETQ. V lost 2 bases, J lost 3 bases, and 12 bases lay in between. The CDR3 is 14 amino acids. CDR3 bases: TGCGCCAGCAGCTTTGGGGACATAGACTACGAGCAGTACTTC. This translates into CASSFGDIDYEQYF.

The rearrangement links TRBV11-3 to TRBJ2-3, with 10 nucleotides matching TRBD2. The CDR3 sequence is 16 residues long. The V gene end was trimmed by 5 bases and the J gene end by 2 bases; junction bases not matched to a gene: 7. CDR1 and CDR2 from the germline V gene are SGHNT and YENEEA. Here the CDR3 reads CASSVLAGGTTDTQYF. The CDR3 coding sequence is TGTGCCAGCAGCGTATTAGCGGGAGGCACCACAGATACGCAGTATTTT.

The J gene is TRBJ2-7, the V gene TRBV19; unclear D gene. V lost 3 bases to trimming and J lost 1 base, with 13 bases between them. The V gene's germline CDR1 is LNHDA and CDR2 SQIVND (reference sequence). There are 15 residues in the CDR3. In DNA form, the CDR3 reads TGTGCCAGTAGTATGGCGGCCGTCGAATCCTACGAGCAGTACTTC. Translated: CASSMAAVESYEQYF. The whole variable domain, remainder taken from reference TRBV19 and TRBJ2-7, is DGGITQSPKYLFRKEGQNVTLSCEQNLNHDAMYWYRQDPGQGLRLIYYSQIVNDFQKGDIAEGYSVSREKKESFPLTVTSAQKNPTAFYLCASSMAAVESYEQYFGPGTRLTVT.

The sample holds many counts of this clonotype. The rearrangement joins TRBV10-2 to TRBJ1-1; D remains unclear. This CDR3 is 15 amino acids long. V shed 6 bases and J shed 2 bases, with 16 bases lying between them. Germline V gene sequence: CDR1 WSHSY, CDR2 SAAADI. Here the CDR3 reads CASRSTSPANTEAFF. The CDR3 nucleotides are TGCGCCAGCAGGTCGACAAGTCCAGCCAACACTGAAGCTTTCTTT.

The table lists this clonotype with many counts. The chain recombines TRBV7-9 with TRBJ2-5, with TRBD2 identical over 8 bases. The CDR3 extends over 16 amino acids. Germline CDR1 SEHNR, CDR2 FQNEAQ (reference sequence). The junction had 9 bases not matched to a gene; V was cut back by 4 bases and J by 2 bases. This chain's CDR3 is CASSSNQLAAQETQYF. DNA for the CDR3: TGTGCCAGCAGCTCCAATCAACTAGCGGCTCAAGAGACCCAGTACTTC.

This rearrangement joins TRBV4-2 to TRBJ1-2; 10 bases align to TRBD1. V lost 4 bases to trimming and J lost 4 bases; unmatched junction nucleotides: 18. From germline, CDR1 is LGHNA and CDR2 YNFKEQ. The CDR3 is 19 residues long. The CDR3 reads CASSPDPTGGSVRPYGYTF. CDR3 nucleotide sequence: TGTGCCAGCAGCCCCGATCCGACAGGGGGCTCAGTACGCCCCTATGGCTACACCTTC.

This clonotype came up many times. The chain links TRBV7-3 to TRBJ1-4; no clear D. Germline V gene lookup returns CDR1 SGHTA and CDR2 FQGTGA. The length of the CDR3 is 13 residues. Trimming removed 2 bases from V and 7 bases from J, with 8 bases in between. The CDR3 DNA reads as TGTGCCAGCAGCTTAGCGGGTGGTGAAAAACTGTTTTTT. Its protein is CASSLAGGEKLFF.

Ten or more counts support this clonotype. The CDR3 is CAWSVSRSSGNTIYF. The CDR3 DNA follows: TGTGCCTGGAGTGTAAGCAGGAGCTCTGGAAACACCATATATTTT. The chain links TRBV30 to TRBJ1-3; unclear D gene. The CDR3 spans 15 residues. Trimming took 0 bases from V and 0 from J, leaving 9 bases between them. CDR1 is GTSNPN, CDR2 SVGIG, per germline (reference sequence).

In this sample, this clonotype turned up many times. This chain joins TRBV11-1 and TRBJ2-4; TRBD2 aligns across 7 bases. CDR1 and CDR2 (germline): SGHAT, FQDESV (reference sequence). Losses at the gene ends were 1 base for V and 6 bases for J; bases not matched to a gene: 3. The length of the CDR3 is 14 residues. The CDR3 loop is CASSLEAGVNIQYF. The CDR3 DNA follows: TGTGCCAGCAGCTTAGAGGCGGGAGTAAACATTCAGTACTTC.

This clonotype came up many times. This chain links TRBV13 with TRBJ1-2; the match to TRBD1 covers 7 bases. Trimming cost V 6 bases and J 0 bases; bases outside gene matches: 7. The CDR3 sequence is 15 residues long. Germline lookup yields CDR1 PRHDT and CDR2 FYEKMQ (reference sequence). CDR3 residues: CASSLGQAANYGYTF. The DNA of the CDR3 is TGTGCCAGCAGTCTAGGACAGGCCGCTAACTATGGCTACACCTTC.

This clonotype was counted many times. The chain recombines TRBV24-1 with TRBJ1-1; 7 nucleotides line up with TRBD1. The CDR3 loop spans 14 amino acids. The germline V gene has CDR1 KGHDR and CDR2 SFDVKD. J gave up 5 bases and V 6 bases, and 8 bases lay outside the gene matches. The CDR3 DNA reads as TGTGCCACCAGTTCAGGGGGAAGTTGGACTGAAGCTTTCTTT. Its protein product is CATSSGGSWTEAFF.

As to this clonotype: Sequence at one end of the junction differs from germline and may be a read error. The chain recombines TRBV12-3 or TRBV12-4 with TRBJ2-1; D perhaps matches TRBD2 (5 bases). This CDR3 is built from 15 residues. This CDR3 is CASSFWTRGGDEQFF. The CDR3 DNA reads TGTGCCAGCAGTTTTTGGACCCGAGGAGGCGATGAACAGTTCTTC.

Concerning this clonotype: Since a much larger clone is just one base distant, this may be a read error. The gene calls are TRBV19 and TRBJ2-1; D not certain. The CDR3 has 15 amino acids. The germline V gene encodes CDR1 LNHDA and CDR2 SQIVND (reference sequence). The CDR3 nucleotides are TGTGCCAGTAAGCCTCTACCCTCGTCCTACAATGGGCAGTTCTTC. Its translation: CASKPLPSSYNGQFF.

CDR3 sequence: CASRGTSGSVETGELFF. Written as DNA, the CDR3 is TGTGCCAGCAGGGGGACTAGCGGGAGCGTAGAAACCGGGGAGCTGTTTTTT. This sequence joins TRBV9 and TRBJ2-2; 14 bases are shared with TRBD2. Germline assignment: CDR1 SGDLS and CDR2 YYNGEE. V shed 5 bases, J shed 5 bases, and the junction held 8 bases outside the gene matches. The CDR3 runs to 17 residues.

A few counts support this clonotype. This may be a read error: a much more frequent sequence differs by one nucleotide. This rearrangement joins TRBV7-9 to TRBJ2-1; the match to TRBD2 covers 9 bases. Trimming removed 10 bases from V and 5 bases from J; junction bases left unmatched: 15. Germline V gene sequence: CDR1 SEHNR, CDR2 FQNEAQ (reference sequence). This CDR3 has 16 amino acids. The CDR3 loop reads CANRPTVGGRDNEQFF. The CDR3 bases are TGTGCCAACAGGCCGACGGTCGGCGGGAGGGACAATGAGCAGTTCTTC. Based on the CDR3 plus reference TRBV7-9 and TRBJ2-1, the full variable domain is DTGVSQNPRHKITKRGQNVTFRCDPISEHNRLYWYRQTLGQGPEFLTYFQNEAQLEKSRLLSDRFSAERPKGSFSTLEIQRTEQGDSAMYLCANRPTVGGRDNEQFFGPGTRLTVL.

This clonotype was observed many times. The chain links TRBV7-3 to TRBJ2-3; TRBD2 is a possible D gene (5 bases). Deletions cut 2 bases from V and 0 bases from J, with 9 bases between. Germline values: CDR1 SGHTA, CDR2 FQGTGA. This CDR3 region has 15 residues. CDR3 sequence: CASSLFWTSTDTQYF. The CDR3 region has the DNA TGTGCCAGCAGCTTATTCTGGACTAGCACAGATACGCAGTATTTT.

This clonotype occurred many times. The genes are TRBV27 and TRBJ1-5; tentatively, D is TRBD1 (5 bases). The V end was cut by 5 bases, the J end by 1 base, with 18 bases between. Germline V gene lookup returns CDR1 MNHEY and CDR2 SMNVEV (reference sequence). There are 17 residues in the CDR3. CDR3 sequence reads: CASSPSQGRESNQPQHF. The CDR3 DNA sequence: TGTGCCAGCAGTCCTAGTCAGGGAAGGGAAAGCAATCAGCCCCAGCATTTT.

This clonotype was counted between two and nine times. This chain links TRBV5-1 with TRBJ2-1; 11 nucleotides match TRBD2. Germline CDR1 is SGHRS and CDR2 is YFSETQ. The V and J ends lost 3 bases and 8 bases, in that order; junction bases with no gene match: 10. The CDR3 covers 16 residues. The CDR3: CASSWPLLAGVDEQFF. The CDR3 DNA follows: TGCGCCAGCAGCTGGCCCCTACTAGCGGGAGTAGATGAGCAGTTCTTC.

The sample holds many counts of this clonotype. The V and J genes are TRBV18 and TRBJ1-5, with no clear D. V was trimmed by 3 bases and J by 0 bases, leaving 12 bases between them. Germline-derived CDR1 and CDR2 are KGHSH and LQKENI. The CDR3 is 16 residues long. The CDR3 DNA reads TGTGCCAGCTCACCGTTGGCGGGGAATAGCAATCAGCCCCAGCATTTT. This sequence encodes CASSPLAGNSNQPQHF.

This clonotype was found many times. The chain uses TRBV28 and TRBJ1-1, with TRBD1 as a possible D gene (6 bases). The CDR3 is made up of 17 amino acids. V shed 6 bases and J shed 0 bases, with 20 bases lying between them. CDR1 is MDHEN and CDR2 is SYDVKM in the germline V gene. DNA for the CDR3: TGTGCCAGCAGACAATTAGGGTGGACAGCCCTGAACACTGAAGCTTTCTTT. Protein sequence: CASRQLGWTALNTEAFF. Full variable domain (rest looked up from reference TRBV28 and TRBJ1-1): DVKVTQSSRYLVKRTGEKVFLECVQDMDHENMFWYRQDPGLGLRLIYFSYDVKMKEKGDIPEGYSVSREKKERFSLILESASTNQTSMYLCASRQLGWTALNTEAFFGQGTRLTVV.

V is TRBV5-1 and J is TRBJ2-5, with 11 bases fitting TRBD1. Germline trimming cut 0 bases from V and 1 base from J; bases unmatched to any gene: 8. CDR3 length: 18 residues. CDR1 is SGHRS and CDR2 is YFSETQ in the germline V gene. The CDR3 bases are TGCGCCAGCAGCTTGGGTGGACAGGGGGCTAGGGGCCAAGAGACCCAGTACTTC. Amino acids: CASSLGGQGARGQETQYF.

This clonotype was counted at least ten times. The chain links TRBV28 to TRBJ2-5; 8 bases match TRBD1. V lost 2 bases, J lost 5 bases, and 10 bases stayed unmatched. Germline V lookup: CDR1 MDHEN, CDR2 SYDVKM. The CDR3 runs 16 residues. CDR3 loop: CASSLHQGARRETQYF. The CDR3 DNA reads TGTGCCAGCAGTTTACACCAGGGGGCGCGAAGGGAGACCCAGTACTTC. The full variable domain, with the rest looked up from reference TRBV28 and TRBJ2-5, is DVKVTQSSRYLVKRTGEKVFLECVQDMDHENMFWYRQDPGLGLRLIYFSYDVKMKEKGDIPEGYSVSREKKERFSLILESASTNQTSMYLCASSLHQGARRETQYFGPGTRLLVL.

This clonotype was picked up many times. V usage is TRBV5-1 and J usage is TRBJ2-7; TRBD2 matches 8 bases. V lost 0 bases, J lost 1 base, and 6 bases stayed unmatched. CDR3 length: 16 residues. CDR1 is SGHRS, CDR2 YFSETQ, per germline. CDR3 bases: TGCGCCAGCAGCTTGGACCCAAGCGGGGGTTCCTACGAGCAGTACTTC. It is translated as CASSLDPSGGSYEQYF.